The 27 T cell receptor beta chains listed next were all sequenced from one sample in a study of OX40 agonist ivuxolimab in advanced cancers. TCRdb keeps only in-frame clones here, not all; method: immunoSEQ multiplex PCR. The sample consists of approximately 59,000 clones, approximately 88% of them appearing once. The sample consisted of CD4+ or CD8+ T cells sorted from blood, taken in a trial of the OX40 agonist ivuxolimab. The receptors stem from an adult with an advanced solid tumor such as melanoma, head and neck, liver or kidney cancer.

DNA for the CDR3: TGTGCCAGCAGTGTCGGGACTCTTCCCGTGGAGCAGTACTTC. Residues: CASSVGTLPVEQYF. The chain uses TRBV6-5 and TRBJ2-7, with a tentative D call TRBD2 (6 bases). CDR1 is MNHEY and CDR2 is SVGAGI in the germline V gene. CDR3 length: 14 amino acids. V was pared by 5 bases and J by 7 bases, with 18 bases between.

This clone was seen a single time. The CDR3 region has the DNA TGTGCCATCAGTGAGACGCCACAGTCCTACAATGAGCAGTTCTTC. This codes for CAISETPQSYNEQFF. The chain joins TRBV10-3 to TRBJ2-1; D is unresolved. The CDR3 has 15 amino acids. V gave up 2 bases and J gave up 1 base, with 9 bases separating them. From germline, CDR1 is ENHRY and CDR2 SYGVKD.

The rearrangement joins TRBV10-2 to TRBJ1-3; the D is unclear. The CDR3 is 13 amino acids. Trimming pared 8 bases from V and 0 bases from J, leaving 8 bases between. The germline V gene has CDR1 WSHSY and CDR2 SAAADI. Here the CDR3 DNA reads TGCGCCAGCGCTCAGGTCTCTGGAAACACCATATATTTT. Residues: CASAQVSGNTIYF.

This clone occurred once. This chain links TRBV6-5 with TRBJ2-6; no firm D call. The ends were cut back, 6 bases at V and 6 bases at J, with 12 bases in the middle. This CDR3 contains 14 residues. From germline, CDR1 is MNHEY and CDR2 SVGAGI. DNA of the CDR3: TGTGCCAGCAGAGAAGCTAGTTTGGCCAACGTCCTGACTTTC. Its protein is CASREASLANVLTF.

This rearrangement joins TRBV2 to TRBJ1-2; 11 bases are shared with TRBD1. The V gene's germline CDR1 is SNHLY and CDR2 FYNNEI. The CDR3 sequence is 14 residues long. After removal of 6 bases from V and 4 bases from J, the junction contained 4 bases not matched to a gene. This CDR3 reads CASSGQGAGYGYTF. The CDR3 coding sequence is TGTGCCAGCAGCGGACAGGGGGCTGGCTATGGCTACACCTTC.

Details on this clone: The same CDR3 also results from other DNA sequences found in this sample. The gene calls are TRBV18 and TRBJ2-3; D gene unclear. CDR1 and CDR2 (germline): KGHSH, LQKENI. The V end was cut by 3 bases, the J end by 0 bases, with 1 base between. The CDR3 totals 12 residues. CDR3 sequence reads: CASSPSTDTQYF. The DNA for the CDR3 is TGTGCCAGCTCACCGAGCACAGATACGCAGTATTTT. Using reference TRBV18 and TRBJ2-3 for the parts outside the CDR3, the full variable domain is NAGVMQNPRHLVRRRGQEARLRCSPMKGHSHVYWYRQLPEEGLKFMVYLQKENIIDESGMPKERFSAEFPKEGPSILRIQQVVRGDSAAYFCASSPSTDTQYFGPGTRLTVL.

The rearrangement uses TRBV5-5 and TRBJ2-3, with 10 nucleotides matching TRBD2. V lost 0 bases and J lost 3; bases outside the gene matches: 10. The CDR3 is made up of 18 amino acids. Germline V gene data show CDR1 as SGHKS and CDR2 as YYEKEE (reference sequence). The chain's CDR3 is CASSLGIAGGFGTDTQYF. The CDR3 DNA is TGTGCCAGCAGCTTGGGTATAGCGGGGGGTTTTGGGACAGATACGCAGTATTTT.

The chain combines TRBV30 with TRBJ1-2; no definite D call. This CDR3 is 14 amino acids long. Trimming stripped 0 bases from V and 2 bases from J, with 10 bases between. Germline CDR1 and CDR2: GTSNPN and SVGIG (reference sequence). The CDR3 coding sequence is TGTGCCTGGAGTGTAACCGGCAGCAACTATGGCTACACCTTC. It yields the protein CAWSVTGSNYGYTF.

J is TRBJ2-1 and V is TRBV7-6; 9 nucleotides align to TRBD2. CDR3 length: 15 amino acids. V gave up 1 base and J gave up 4 bases; unmatched junction bases: 2. The germline V gene has CDR1 SGHVS and CDR2 FNYEAQ. In nucleotides, the CDR3 is TGTGCCAGCAGCTTAGTAGCGGGAGTATACAATGAGCAGTTCTTC. Its protein is CASSLVAGVYNEQFF.

The chain links TRBV5-1 to TRBJ1-3, with 7 bases lining up with TRBD1. Germline V gene sequence: CDR1 SGHRS, CDR2 YFSETQ. J gave up 0 bases and V 4 bases, and 10 bases lay outside the gene matches. The CDR3 is made up of 17 amino acids. For the CDR3, the DNA is TGCGCCAGCAGCATAGGGACAGCAAGCCCCTCTGGAAACACCATATATTTT. It yields the protein CASSIGTASPSGNTIYF.

This chain joins TRBV7-9 and TRBJ2-5; D is possibly TRBD2 (7 bases). Germline V gene data show CDR1 as SEHNR and CDR2 as FQNEAQ (reference sequence). Trimming removed 5 bases from V and 5 bases from J, with 18 bases in between. This CDR3 has 15 amino acids. This CDR3 is CASSPWGGGGETQYF. The CDR3 nucleotides read TGTGCCAGCAGCCCTTGGGGGGGCGGCGGGGAGACCCAGTACTTC.

This chain connects TRBV7-3 to TRBJ1-1, with 8 bases identical to TRBD1. This CDR3 has 14 residues. CDR1 and CDR2 from the germline V gene are SGHTA and FQGTGA. The V and J ends lost 6 bases and 3 bases, in that order; junction bases with no gene match: 6. The CDR3 loop reads CASRRTGWDTEAFF. In DNA form, the CDR3 reads TGTGCCAGCAGGCGGACAGGGTGGGACACTGAAGCTTTCTTT.

This chain connects TRBV9 to TRBJ2-5; 11 nucleotides align to TRBD2. The V and J ends lost 4 bases and 7 bases, in that order; junction bases with no gene match: 18. The CDR3 contains 18 residues. The V gene's germline CDR1 is SGDLS and CDR2 YYNGEE. CDR3 in DNA: TGTGCCAGCAGCCCCGATAAACCTTTAGCGGGAGGGACGGTGACCCAGTACTTC. Its protein product is CASSPDKPLAGGTVTQYF.

To note about this clone: Here the CDR3 omits its conserved ending phenylalanine or tryptophan, so a read error is the likely source. No DNA is shown, since the ends of the CDR3 on it are uncertain; the CDR3 is the one TCRdb lists. The V and J genes are TRBV4-1 and TRBJ2-7. From its first to its last residue, the CDR3 has 8 amino acids. Germline V CDR1 and CDR2: MGHRA, YSYEKL. Here the CDR3 reads CASSQDGG.

V gene TRBV7-2 combines with J gene TRBJ2-7; 11 nucleotides align to TRBD2. Per the germline V gene, CDR1 is SGHTA and CDR2 is FQGNSA. Trimming took 2 bases from V and 3 from J; bases not matched to a gene: 3. There are 15 residues in the CDR3. The CDR3 reads CASSLIAGGLYEQYF. The CDR3 DNA sequence: TGTGCCAGCAGCTTAATAGCGGGAGGGCTCTACGAGCAGTACTTC.

This clone showed up just once. CDR3 protein: CASSFTRGGTEAFF. In DNA, the CDR3 is TGCGCCAGCAGCTTTACTCGGGGCGGCACTGAAGCTTTCTTT. The chain couples TRBV5-1 to TRBJ1-1; a weak D match, TRBD1 (5 bases). Germline CDR1 is SGHRS and CDR2 is YFSETQ. V was trimmed by 2 bases and J by 4 bases, leaving 12 bases between them. The CDR3 consists of 14 residues.

The V and J genes are TRBV9 and TRBJ1-1; TRBD1 matches at 7 bases. Germline assignment: CDR1 SGDLS and CDR2 YYNGEE. This CDR3 region has 15 residues. V trimming: 1 base; J trimming: 0 bases; junction bases outside the gene matches: 3. The CDR3 DNA follows: TGTGCCAGCAGCGTACAGGGGGGGCTGAACACTGAAGCTTTCTTT. Translated, it gives CASSVQGGLNTEAFF.

The chain is built from TRBV6-1 and TRBJ1-1; 7 bases are shared with TRBD1. The CDR3 sequence is 15 residues long. Germline V gives CDR1 MNHNS, CDR2 SASEGT. V shed 5 bases, J shed 1 base, and the junction held 7 bases outside the gene matches. Written as DNA, the CDR3 is TGTGCCAGCAGTAGCTACGACAGGGAGAACACTGAAGCTTTCTTT. It yields the protein CASSSYDRENTEAFF.

V is TRBV7-2 and J is TRBJ2-7, with TRBD2 matching over 13 bases. Germline loops: CDR1 SGHTA, CDR2 FQGNSA. This CDR3 comprises 15 residues. The trim removed 3 bases at V and 5 bases at J, leaving 4 bases unmatched. The CDR3 loop is CASSFFTSGRDEQYF. The CDR3 DNA reads as TGTGCCAGCAGCTTCTTTACTAGCGGGAGGGACGAGCAGTACTTC. The full variable domain, rest sourced from reference TRBV7-2 and TRBJ2-7, is GAGVSQSPSNKVTEKGKDVELRCDPISGHTALYWYRQSLGQGLEFLIYFQGNSAPDKSGLPSDRFSAERTGGSVSTLTIQRTQQEDSAVYLCASSFFTSGRDEQYFGPGTRLTVT.

The chain combines TRBV20-1 with TRBJ1-1, with D perhaps TRBD1 (5 bases). V was pared by 6 bases and J by 8 bases, with 13 bases between. There are 11 residues in the CDR3. Germline V CDR1 and CDR2: DFQATT, SNEGSKA (reference sequence). The CDR3, as DNA: TGCAGTGCCCCACGGACACCCGAAGCTTTCTTT. This sequence encodes CSAPRTPEAFF.

The V gene is TRBV7-2, the J gene TRBJ2-7; 8 bases are shared with TRBD1. The CDR3 totals 15 residues. Per germline, CDR1 SGHTA and CDR2 FQGNSA. Trimming cost V 5 bases and J 4 bases; bases outside gene matches: 10. The CDR3 DNA is TGTGCCAGCAGCCAGGGGGCCAGTCCCCTTTACGAGCAGTACTTC. Amino acids: CASSQGASPLYEQYF.

The J gene is TRBJ2-1, the V gene TRBV11-3; TRBD1 agrees at 9 bases. CDR1 SGHNT and CDR2 YENEEA come from the germline V gene. The CDR3 has 14 amino acids. V shed 2 bases, J shed 9 bases, and the junction held 5 bases outside the gene matches. The CDR3 nucleotides are TGTGCCAGCAGCTTACGACAGGGGGATAGTGAGCAGTTCTTC. This sequence encodes CASSLRQGDSEQFF.

This rearrangement joins TRBV6-1 to TRBJ1-4; D uncertain. The CDR3 sequence is 15 residues long. Germline V gene sequence: CDR1 MNHNS, CDR2 SASEGT. Between the trimmed V and J ends, which lost 5 bases and 6 bases, there was a span of 16 bases. The CDR3 is CASSFRKGMDEKLFF. The CDR3 DNA follows: TGTGCCAGCAGTTTTCGTAAGGGCATGGATGAAAAACTGTTTTTT.

The chain uses TRBV18 and TRBJ2-5; D is ambiguous. Germline V CDR1 and CDR2: KGHSH, LQKENI. Trimming shortened V by 8 bases and J by 5 bases, and 9 bases separated the two germline ends. The CDR3 contains 11 residues. The CDR3, as DNA: TGTGCCAGCCCAACAGACGAGACCCAGTACTTC. Protein sequence: CASPTDETQYF.

This clone turned up a few times. The chain has TRBV4-1 and TRBJ2-5; TRBD2 matches 10 bases. CDR1 MGHRA and CDR2 YSYEKL come from the germline V gene. J was trimmed by 3 bases and V by 1 base; bases with no gene match: 5. The CDR3 length is 16 residues. This chain's CDR3 is CASSQGVAGGKETQYF. Written as DNA, the CDR3 is TGCGCCAGCAGCCAAGGGGTAGCGGGAGGAAAAGAGACCCAGTACTTC.

The rearrangement uses TRBV2 and TRBJ2-5, with TRBD1 matching over 7 bases. This CDR3 spans 13 amino acids. Germline CDR1 is SNHLY and CDR2 is FYNNEI. V lost 8 bases and J lost 1; bases outside the gene matches: 4. CDR3 loop: CASHGQAQETQYF. Written as DNA, the CDR3 is TGTGCCAGCCACGGACAGGCCCAAGAGACCCAGTACTTC.

This chain uses TRBV2 with TRBJ2-3; D unresolved. Germline V gene data show CDR1 as SNHLY and CDR2 as FYNNEI. This CDR3 spans 11 amino acids. With 7 bases removed from V and 3 bases from J, the gap between germline ends came to 5 bases. The chain's CDR3 is CASTKTDTQYF. In DNA, the CDR3 is TGTGCCAGCACAAAGACAGATACGCAGTATTTT.